The 24 T cell receptor beta chains reported below all come from one sample, sequenced in a study of spatial heterogeneity in lung cancer. Study outcomes and limitations: Tumoral mutation counts were tracked by counts of expanded intratumoral alpha and beta TCRs.

The time point is: sample taken at primary tumor resection. No cognate antigen is known for these TCRs. Each CDR3 protein gets one entry after TCRdb re-called the 5' RACE reads with MiXCR. Of around 20,000 distinct CDR3 sequences detected, roughly 7% appear once; the ten largest clones hold 20% to 25%. This specimen consisted of lung tumor tissue, obtained at surgery. These TCRs come from a female donor with early-stage non-small cell lung cancer.

This clonotype came up many times. DNA of the CDR3: TGTGCCAGCAGTGGAACAGGGGGGATCACTGAAGCTTTCTTT. Its protein is CASSGTGGITEAFF. The chain employs TRBV2 and TRBJ1-1, with TRBD1 matching over 8 bases. Per the germline V gene, CDR1 is SNHLY and CDR2 is FYNNEI. This CDR3 is 14 amino acids long. V dropped 4 bases and J dropped 4; count of bases not matched to a gene: 5.

Written as DNA, the CDR3 is TGTGCCAGCAGCCCGGGGGGGTCTAATGAAAAACTGTTTTTT. It codes for CASSPGGSNEKLFF. The chain recombines TRBV7-9 with TRBJ1-4; perhaps TRBD1 as D (5 bases). V dropped 5 bases and J dropped 3 bases, with 10 bases sitting between them. Germline loops: CDR1 SEHNR, CDR2 FQNEAQ (reference sequence). CDR3 length: 14 amino acids.

The gene calls are TRBV7-3 and TRBJ1-1; D gene ambiguous. This CDR3 comprises 14 residues. Trimming stripped 2 bases from V and 2 bases from J, with 9 bases between. Germline V lookup: CDR1 SGHTA, CDR2 FQGTGA. Here the CDR3 reads CASSLLGGNTEAFF. The CDR3 nucleotides read TGTGCCAGCAGCTTATTGGGTGGAAACACTGAAGCTTTCTTT.

This clonotype was counted at least ten times. The chain carries TRBV6-2 or TRBV6-3 and TRBJ2-7; TRBD2 is a possible D gene (6 bases). Germline loops: CDR1 MNHEY, CDR2 SVGEGT. The CDR3 has 14 amino acids. V shed 5 bases and J shed 0 bases, with 11 bases lying between them. CDR3 loop: CASSQRRGSYEQYF. The DNA for the CDR3 is TGTGCCAGCAGTCAAAGGAGGGGCTCCTACGAGCAGTACTTC.

J is TRBJ1-1 and V is TRBV6-2 or TRBV6-3, with TRBD1 matching 8 bases. CDR3 size: 17 residues. In germline, CDR1 is MNHEY, CDR2 SVGEGT. J lost 4 bases, V lost 7 bases, and 17 bases had no gene match. The CDR3 region is CASTRQTGGVKVTEAFF. The CDR3 DNA reads TGTGCCAGCACCCGTCAAACAGGGGGAGTTAAGGTCACTGAAGCTTTCTTT.

This clonotype was counted a few times. The chain joins TRBV6-5 to TRBJ1-1; D perhaps matches TRBD1 (5 bases). Looked up from germline, CDR1 is MNHEY and CDR2 is SVGAGI. There are 14 residues in the CDR3. V was pared by 6 bases and J by 5 bases, with 16 bases between. Written as DNA, the CDR3 is TGTGCCAGCAGCCCTTCCCGGGGCGGGACTGAAGCTTTCTTT. This sequence encodes CASSPSRGGTEAFF.

CDR3 DNA: TGTGCCAGCAGCTGGGCCCTCGGGGACGAGCAGTACTTC. It specifies CASSWALGDEQYF. V is TRBV13 and J is TRBJ2-7; D might be TRBD2 (5 bases). The CDR3 has 13 amino acids. V lost 4 bases and J 5 bases, leaving 12 bases between the germline ends. The germline V gene encodes CDR1 PRHDT and CDR2 FYEKMQ (reference sequence).

This clonotype is medium-sized. The genes are TRBV14 and TRBJ2-7; the match to TRBD1 covers 7 bases. J was trimmed by 6 bases and V by 4 bases; bases with no gene match: 12. Germline V gene sequence: CDR1 SGHDN, CDR2 FVKESK. This CDR3 is built from 15 residues. Here the CDR3 reads CASSLLTGDFAEQYF. CDR3 sequence (DNA): TGTGCCAGCAGCCTTCTCACAGGGGATTTCGCCGAGCAGTACTTC.

This clonotype was picked up many times. The chain employs TRBV6-6 and TRBJ2-5, with D uncertain. This CDR3 has 13 amino acids. V was cut by 4 bases and J by 7 bases, with 13 bases left in between. Looked up from germline, CDR1 is MNHNY and CDR2 is SVGAGI (reference sequence). Here the CDR3 reads CASSSSGIGTQYF. The CDR3 DNA reads as TGTGCCAGCAGTTCTTCAGGAATCGGGACCCAGTACTTC.

In its sample, this clonotype was seen many times. The rearrangement joins TRBV28 to TRBJ1-6; D gene unclear. The germline V gene has CDR1 MDHEN and CDR2 SYDVKM. With 4 bases removed from V and 0 bases from J, the gap between germline ends came to 19 bases. The CDR3 loop spans 19 amino acids. This CDR3 reads CASSSTVDTSGSYNSPLHF. CDR3 coding DNA: TGTGCCAGCAGTTCCACCGTAGACACCTCGGGCTCCTATAATTCACCCCTCCACTTT.

This clonotype was found many times. The chain combines TRBV3-1 with TRBJ2-7; TRBD2 agrees at 10 bases. V trimming: 1 base; J trimming: 8 bases; junction bases outside the gene matches: 5. Germline V CDR1 and CDR2: LGHDT, YNNKEL (reference sequence). This CDR3 region has 14 residues. The CDR3 coding sequence is TGTGCCAGCAGCCAAGTATCTAGCGGGGGCCAGCAGTACTTC. Translation: CASSQVSSGGQQYF.

By its share, this clonotype is medium-sized (0.01 to 0.1%). The J gene is TRBJ2-7, the V gene TRBV5-5; no reliable D call. Between the trimmed V and J ends, which lost 4 bases and 5 bases, there was a span of 7 bases. The CDR3 extends over 11 amino acids. Germline assignment: CDR1 SGHKS and CDR2 YYEKEE (reference sequence). CDR3 coding DNA: TGTGCCAGCAGCCCCAGGAACGAGCAGTACTTC. Protein product: CASSPRNEQYF.

At least ten counts were recorded for this clonotype. CDR3 sequence reads: CASSLRTSGSYEQYF. CDR3 nucleotides: TGTGCCAGCAGCTTGCGGACTAGCGGCTCCTACGAGCAGTACTTC. This sequence joins TRBV7-9 and TRBJ2-7, with 10 bases identical to TRBD2. This CDR3 has 15 residues. V lost 3 bases, J lost 0 bases, and 2 bases stayed unmatched. Germline V gives CDR1 SEHNR, CDR2 FQNEAQ (reference sequence). The whole variable domain, remainder taken from reference TRBV7-9 and TRBJ2-7, is DTGVSQNPRHKITKRGQNVTFRCDPISEHNRLYWYRQTLGQGPEFLTYFQNEAQLEKSRLLSDRFSAERPKGSFSTLEIQRTEQGDSAMYLCASSLRTSGSYEQYFGPGTRLTVT.

The sample holds many counts of this clonotype. The rearrangement joins TRBV5-5 to TRBJ2-7; a possible D gene is TRBD1 (6 bases). The CDR3 has 16 residues. Looked up from germline, CDR1 is SGHKS and CDR2 is YYEKEE (reference sequence). With 4 bases removed from V and 3 bases from J, the gap between germline ends came to 20 bases. The DNA for the CDR3 is TGTGCCAGCAGCCGCCTACGACAGGCCCCCAGCTACGAGCAGTACTTC. Translating it yields CASSRLRQAPSYEQYF.

This clonotype was recorded a few times. This may come from a read error, since a much larger clone is one base off. The rearrangement links TRBV6-1 to TRBJ1-1; D may be TRBD1 (6 bases). Trimming cost V 9 bases and J 4 bases, with 15 bases left between them. The CDR3 has 13 residues. Germline lookup yields CDR1 MNHNS and CDR2 SASEGT. The CDR3 DNA reads as TGTGCCAGTCACAGGGCAGGGACCACTGAAGCTTTCTTT. It encodes CASHRAGTTEAFF.

This clonotype showed up many times. This chain's CDR3 is CASSEARSDYGYTF. CDR3 in DNA: TGTGCCAGCAGTGAAGCCAGGTCCGACTATGGCTACACCTTC. The rearrangement joins TRBV2 to TRBJ1-2; no reliable D call. Trimming removed 0 bases from V and 3 bases from J, with 8 bases in between. CDR3 length: 14 amino acids. In germline, CDR1 is SNHLY, CDR2 FYNNEI.

This clonotype was observed at least ten times. The chain links TRBV4-2 to TRBJ2-5, with D possibly called TRBD1 or TRBD2 (5 bases each). The CDR3 totals 17 residues. V was clipped by 0 bases and J by 1 base, with 15 bases between them. The germline gives CDR1 LGHNA, CDR2 YNFKEQ. The CDR3 DNA reads TGTGCCAGCAGCCAAGACCCCCCCGGGGCGATCCAAGAGACCCAGTACTTC. Translated: CASSQDPPGAIQETQYF.

Relative to its sample, this clonotype is medium-sized (0.01 to 0.1%). The J gene is TRBJ2-5, the V gene TRBV4-1, with 9 positions matching TRBD2. The CDR3 has 15 residues. Germline loops: CDR1 MGHRA, CDR2 YSYEKL. Trimming removed 3 bases from V and 4 bases from J; junction bases left unmatched: 6. The CDR3 coding sequence is TGCGCCAGCAGCCAGCGGGGGGGCTTTCGAGAGACCCAGTACTTC. It encodes CASSQRGGFRETQYF.

The V gene is TRBV7-9, the J gene TRBJ1-6, with 8 bases matching TRBD1. This CDR3 spans 14 amino acids. Germline CDR1 is SEHNR and CDR2 is FQNEAQ (reference sequence). The V and J ends lost 5 bases and 7 bases, in that order; junction bases with no gene match: 4. The chain's CDR3 is CASSLDRGNSPLHF. The CDR3 DNA follows: TGTGCCAGCAGCCTAGACAGGGGAAATTCACCCCTCCACTTT.

This clonotype was detected ten times or more. The CDR3 bases are TGTGCCAGCAGGGTGGACACTGAAGCTTTCTTT. This encodes CASRVDTEAFF. The gene calls are TRBV27 and TRBJ1-1; no definite D call. The germline V gene encodes CDR1 MNHEY and CDR2 SMNVEV (reference sequence). This CDR3 contains 11 residues. V gave up 6 bases and J gave up 3 bases, with 5 bases separating them.

V usage is TRBV7-2 and J usage is TRBJ2-5; the D is unclear. The germline V gene encodes CDR1 SGHTA and CDR2 FQGNSA. V was trimmed by 4 bases and J by 0 bases, leaving 6 bases between them. The CDR3 extends over 13 amino acids. CDR3 sequence (DNA): TGTGCCAGCAGCTCGACCTACCAAGAGACCCAGTACTTC. Translation gives CASSSTYQETQYF.

The sample holds many counts of this clonotype. The chain has TRBV20-1 and TRBJ1-2; 9 bases match TRBD1. This CDR3 comprises 16 residues. The germline V gene has CDR1 DFQATT and CDR2 SNEGSKA (reference sequence). Losses at the gene ends were 2 bases for V and 7 bases for J; bases not matched to a gene: 14. DNA of the CDR3: TGCAGTGCTAGACCGGGACAGGGCAAACTATCGGGTGGCTACACCTTC. This sequence encodes CSARPGQGKLSGGYTF.

This clonotype was detected ten times or more. The J gene is TRBJ1-4, the V gene TRBV14; D uncertain. Deletions cut 1 base from V and 4 bases from J, with 10 bases between. This CDR3 spans 15 amino acids. From germline, CDR1 is SGHDN and CDR2 FVKESK. CDR3 bases: TGTGCCAGCAGCCAAGTTACGGGATATAATGAAAAACTGTTTTTT. Its protein product is CASSQVTGYNEKLFF.

This clonotype is termed medium-sized. The chain joins TRBV28 to TRBJ1-2; 8 nucleotides match TRBD1. V shed 6 bases, J shed 7 bases, and the junction held 13 bases outside the gene matches. Germline CDR1 is MDHEN and CDR2 is SYDVKM. This CDR3 has 15 amino acids. CDR3: CASRKGQGVPSGYTF. The CDR3 DNA follows: TGTGCCAGCAGGAAAGGACAGGGTGTGCCGTCTGGCTACACCTTC.